This T cell receptor (beta chain) was identified in a study of blood T cells in healthy people across ages. The study, taken as a whole, reports: There was no known CMV status for donors, so expanded clonotype changes were possibly confounded. Unsorted PBMC input precluded a conclusive naive versus antigen-experienced comparison.

V was clipped by 0 bases and J by 3 bases, with 12 bases between them. The germline V gene has CDR1 LGHNA and CDR2 YSLEER. This CDR3 spans 16 amino acids. Then a second PCR, running roughly 7 to 11 cycles, was carried out with a sample-barcoded 5' primer and a J-beta primer mix. Each cDNA molecule was tagged by a template-switch adaptor with 12 random nucleotides. One entry per CDR3 protein, called by TCRdb with MiXCR from the 5' RACE reads. The table lists 700,000 to 950,000 distinct CDR3 sequences, 58% of them singletons, with over 20% in the top ten. On this clonotype: Its cognate antigen is unknown.

This chain joins TRBV4-3 and TRBJ2-1; D is undetermined. The sample was blood. The TCR comes from a man aged 30-40 years in good health. The CDR3 protein is CASSQDTASNYNEQFF. CDR3 DNA sequence: TGCGCCAGCAGCCAAGATACGGCTTCTAACTACAATGAGCAGTTCTTC.